Below, one T cell receptor beta chain is given with its context. Its specific antigen is unknown. Base qualities are not at hand, and no much larger clone is one base apart. The collaborating institutions used their own protocols to collect whole blood in K2EDTA tubes. Collaborator samples were shipped for TCRbeta analysis as frozen whole blood, isolated PBMCs, or DNA extracted from either sample type. Unmatched junction bases come to 16, with V trimmed by 2 bases and J by 12 bases. The germline V gene (reference sequence) supplies CDR1 GTSNPN and CDR2 SVGIG. From its cysteine to its phenylalanine, the CDR3 spans 14 amino acids. The read is trimmed to its CDR3 DNA, 42 bases read in frame from base 1. This record belongs to a study of blood T cell repertoires in COVID-19 (dated by TCRdb to between 2020 and 2021). Background for the entire study: Collaborator samples came from the United States, Italy and Spain and covered acute and convalescent phases of COVID-19. The prospective study material was composed of cDNA or gDNA derived from T cells, B-cell-depleted T cells, or PBMCs. Deeply sampled blood TCRbeta repertoires from subjects exposed to, actively infected with, or recovered from COVID-19 were included in the dataset. The repertoires were made available in a free public database intended to serve as a resource for research on the immune response to SARS-CoV-2. Samples came from the ongoing ImmuneRACE study (first 160 participants) plus 1,254 subjects from 6 global collaborators. The sample metadata nearly always contained a de-identified subject ID, COVID-19 status, age in years and sex. HLA class I and class II types, where available, came from metadata supplied by the sample provider rather than from assay-based typing.

TCRbeta CDR3 regions were amplified from genomic DNA by means of the immunoSEQ Assay, a bias-controlled multiplex PCR. As for how the authors treated the data: Nucleated cell counts per sample were estimated from amplification of reference gene primers within the assay. Sequence reads were collapsed and filtered to measure the absolute abundance of every unique TCRbeta CDR3 rearrangement. For each sample, productive Simpson clonality was calculated as the square root of Simpson's diversity index over productive rearrangements. TCRdb retrieved this table from immuneACCESS and kept in-frame rearrangements only. Not all clones are present; in checked studies, unresolved V genes account for under half, and no reason is known for the remainder. That table is the source of V, J and clone size, and D and trimming were worked out from the DNA. This sample holds 110,000 to 150,000 clones; 70% to 85% were observed only once. The top ten clonotypes cover roughly a tenth of the sample.

The paper's findings and limits, for the study overall: How much clinical and demographic metadata was included differed by source and by participant, and the metadata was provided uncurated.

Recombination joined TRBV30 with TRBJ2-7; a stretch of 7 junction bases matches TRBD1. Sequenced input: peripheral blood. The source of this sequence is a man in his 60s with active or convalescent COVID-19. The bases are TGTGCCTGGAGTCGTTCTACTACAGGGACAGAGGCGTACTTC. Its translation reads: CAWSRSTTGTEAYF.